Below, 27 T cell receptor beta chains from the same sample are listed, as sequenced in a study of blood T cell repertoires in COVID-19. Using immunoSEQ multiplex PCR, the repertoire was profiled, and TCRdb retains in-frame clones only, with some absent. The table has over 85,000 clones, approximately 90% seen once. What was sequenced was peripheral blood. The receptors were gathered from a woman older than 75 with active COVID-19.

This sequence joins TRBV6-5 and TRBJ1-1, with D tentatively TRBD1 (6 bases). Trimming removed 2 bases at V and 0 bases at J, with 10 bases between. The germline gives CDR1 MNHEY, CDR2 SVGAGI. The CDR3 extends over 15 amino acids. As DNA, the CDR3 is TGTGCCAGCAGTTACGGGCAGGGGCTGAACACTGAAGCTTTCTTT. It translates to CASSYGQGLNTEAFF.

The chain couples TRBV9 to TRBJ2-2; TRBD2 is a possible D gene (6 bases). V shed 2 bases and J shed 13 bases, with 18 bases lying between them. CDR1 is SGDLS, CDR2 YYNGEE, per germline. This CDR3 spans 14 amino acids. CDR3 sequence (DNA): TGTGCCAGCAGCGTCGGACCTAGCGACAGTAGGCTGTTTTTT. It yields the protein CASSVGPSDSRLFF.

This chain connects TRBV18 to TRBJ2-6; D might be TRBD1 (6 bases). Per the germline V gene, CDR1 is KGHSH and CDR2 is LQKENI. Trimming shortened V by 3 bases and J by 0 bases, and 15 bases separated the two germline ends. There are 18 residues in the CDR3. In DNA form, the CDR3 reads TGTGCCAGCTCACCCTTGGGACAAACCTTCTCTGGGGCCAACGTCCTGACTTTC. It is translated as CASSPLGQTFSGANVLTF.

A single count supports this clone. The CDR3 region is CASSTQGQAYEQYF. CDR3 DNA sequence: TGCGCCAGCAGCACCCAGGGACAAGCCTACGAGCAGTACTTC. This chain uses TRBV5-1 with TRBJ2-7, with D possibly TRBD1 on 6 matching bases. CDR1 and CDR2 from the germline V gene are SGHRS and YFSETQ. The CDR3 covers 14 residues. V dropped 4 bases and J dropped 2 bases, with 13 bases sitting between them.

CDR3 sequence: CASSPRAGLASSYEQYF. The CDR3 coding sequence is TGTGCCAGCTCACCAAGGGCTGGACTAGCGTCTTCCTACGAGCAGTACTTC. The chain employs TRBV18 and TRBJ2-7; 9 bases are shared with TRBD2. Germline-derived CDR1 and CDR2 are KGHSH and LQKENI. CDR3 length: 17 residues. J was trimmed by 1 base and V by 2 bases; bases with no gene match: 9.

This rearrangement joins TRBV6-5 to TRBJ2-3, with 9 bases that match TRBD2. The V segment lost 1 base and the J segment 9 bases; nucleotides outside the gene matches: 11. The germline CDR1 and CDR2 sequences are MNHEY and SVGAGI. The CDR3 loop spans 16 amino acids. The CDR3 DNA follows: TGTGCCAGCAGTTACTACGGTAGCGGGAGTGGTCGGACGCAGTATTTT. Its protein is CASSYYGSGSGRTQYF.

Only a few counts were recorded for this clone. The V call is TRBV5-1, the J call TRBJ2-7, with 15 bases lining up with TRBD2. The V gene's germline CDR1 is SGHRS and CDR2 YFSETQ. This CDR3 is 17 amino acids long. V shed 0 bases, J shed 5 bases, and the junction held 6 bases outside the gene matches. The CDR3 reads CASSLAGTSGRIHEQYF. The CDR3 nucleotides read TGCGCCAGCAGCTTGGCCGGGACTAGCGGGAGGATCCACGAGCAGTACTTC.

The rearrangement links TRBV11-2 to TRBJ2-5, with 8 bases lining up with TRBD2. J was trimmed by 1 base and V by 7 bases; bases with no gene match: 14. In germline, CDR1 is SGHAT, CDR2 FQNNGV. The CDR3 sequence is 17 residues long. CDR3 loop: CASTHGGTSGLQETQYF. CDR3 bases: TGTGCCAGCACCCATGGGGGAACTAGCGGCCTCCAAGAGACCCAGTACTTC.

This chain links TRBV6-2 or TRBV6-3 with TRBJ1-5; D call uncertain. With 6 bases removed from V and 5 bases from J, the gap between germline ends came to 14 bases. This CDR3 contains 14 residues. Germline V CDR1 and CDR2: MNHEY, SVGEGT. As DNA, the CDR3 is TGTGCCAGCAGCCTTACTGCCCGGGATCAGCCCCAGCATTTT. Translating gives CASSLTARDQPQHF.

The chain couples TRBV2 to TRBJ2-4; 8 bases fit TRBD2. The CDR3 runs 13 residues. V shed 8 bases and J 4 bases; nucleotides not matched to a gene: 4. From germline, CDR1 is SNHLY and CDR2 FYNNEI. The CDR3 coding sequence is TGTGCCAGCCGGGAGGGGGAAAAAAACATTCAGTACTTC. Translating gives CASREGEKNIQYF. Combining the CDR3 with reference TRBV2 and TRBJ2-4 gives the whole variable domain EPEVTQTPSHQVTQMGQEVILRCVPISNHLYFYWYRQILGQKVEFLVSFYNNEISEKSEIFDDQFSVERPDGSNFTLKIRSTKLEDSAMYFCASREGEKNIQYFGAGTRLSVL.

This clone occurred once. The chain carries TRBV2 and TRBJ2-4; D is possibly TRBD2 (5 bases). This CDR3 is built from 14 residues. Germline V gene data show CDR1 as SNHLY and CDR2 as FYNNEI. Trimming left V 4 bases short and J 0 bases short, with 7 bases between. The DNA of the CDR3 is TGTGCCAGCAGTGTTGGACTAGCCAAAAACATTCAGTACTTC. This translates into CASSVGLAKNIQYF.

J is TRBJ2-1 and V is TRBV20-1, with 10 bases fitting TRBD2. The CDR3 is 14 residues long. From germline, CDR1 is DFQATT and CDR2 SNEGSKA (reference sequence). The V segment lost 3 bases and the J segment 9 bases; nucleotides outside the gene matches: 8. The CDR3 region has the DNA TGCAGTGCTAGTCGGAGCGGGAGGGTAGGTGAGCAGTTCTTC. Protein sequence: CSASRSGRVGEQFF.

CDR3 DNA sequence: TGTGCCAGCAGCCCTGGGGGACTAGCGGTGGCCTACGAGCAGTACTTC. Its translation is CASSPGGLAVAYEQYF. The J gene is TRBJ2-7, the V gene TRBV7-9; TRBD2 matches at 11 bases. The CDR3 totals 16 residues. V lost 5 bases and J lost 2; bases outside the gene matches: 8. The V gene's germline CDR1 is SEHNR and CDR2 FQNEAQ (reference sequence). The full variable domain, with the rest looked up from reference TRBV7-9 and TRBJ2-7, is DTGVSQNPRHKITKRGQNVTFRCDPISEHNRLYWYRQTLGQGPEFLTYFQNEAQLEKSRLLSDRFSAERPKGSFSTLEIQRTEQGDSAMYLCASSPGGLAVAYEQYFGPGTRLTVT.

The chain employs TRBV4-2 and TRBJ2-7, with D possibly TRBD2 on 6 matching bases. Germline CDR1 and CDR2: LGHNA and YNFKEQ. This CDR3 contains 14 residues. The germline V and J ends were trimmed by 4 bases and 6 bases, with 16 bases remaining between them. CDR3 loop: CASSRTGEAREQYF. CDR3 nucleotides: TGTGCCAGCAGCCGGACGGGGGAAGCTCGCGAGCAGTACTTC.

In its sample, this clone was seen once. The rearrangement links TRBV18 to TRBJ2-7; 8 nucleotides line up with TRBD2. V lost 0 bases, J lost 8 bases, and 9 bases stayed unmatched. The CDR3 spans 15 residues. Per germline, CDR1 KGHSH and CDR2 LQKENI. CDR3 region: CASSPPAGGKEKQYF. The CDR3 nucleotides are TGTGCCAGCTCACCACCGGCGGGAGGTAAGGAGAAGCAGTACTTC.

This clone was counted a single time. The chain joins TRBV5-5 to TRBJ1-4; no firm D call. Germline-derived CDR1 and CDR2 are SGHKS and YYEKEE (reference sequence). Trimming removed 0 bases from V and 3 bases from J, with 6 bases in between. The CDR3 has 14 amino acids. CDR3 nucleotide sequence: TGTGCCAGCAGCTTGGGGCACCCTAATGAAAAACTGTTTTTT. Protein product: CASSLGHPNEKLFF.

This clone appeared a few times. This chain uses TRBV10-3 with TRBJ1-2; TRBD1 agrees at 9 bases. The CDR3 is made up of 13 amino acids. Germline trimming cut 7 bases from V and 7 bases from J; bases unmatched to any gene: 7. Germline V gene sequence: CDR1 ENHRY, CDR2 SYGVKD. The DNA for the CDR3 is TGTGCCATCACCGGACAGGGGCCCTCTGGCTACACCTTC. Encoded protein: CAITGQGPSGYTF.

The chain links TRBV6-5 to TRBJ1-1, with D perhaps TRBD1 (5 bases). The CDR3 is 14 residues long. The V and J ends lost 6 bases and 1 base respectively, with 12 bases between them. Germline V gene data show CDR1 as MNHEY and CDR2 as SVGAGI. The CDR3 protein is CASRVGRENTEAFF. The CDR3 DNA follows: TGTGCCAGCAGGGTAGGCAGGGAGAACACTGAAGCTTTCTTT.

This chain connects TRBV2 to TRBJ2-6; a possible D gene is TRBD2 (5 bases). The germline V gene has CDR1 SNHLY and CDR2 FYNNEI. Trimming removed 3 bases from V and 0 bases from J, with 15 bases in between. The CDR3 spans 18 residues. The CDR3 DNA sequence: TGTGCCAGCAGTGATCCGGGGATTCTCGTCTCTGGGGCCAACGTCCTGACTTTC. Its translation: CASSDPGILVSGANVLTF.

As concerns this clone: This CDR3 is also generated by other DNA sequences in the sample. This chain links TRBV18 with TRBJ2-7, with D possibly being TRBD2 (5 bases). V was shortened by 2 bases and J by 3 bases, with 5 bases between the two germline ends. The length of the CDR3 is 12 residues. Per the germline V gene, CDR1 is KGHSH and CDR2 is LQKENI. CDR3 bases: TGTGCCAGCTCACCAGGAGGCTACGAGCAGTACTTC. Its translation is CASSPGGYEQYF. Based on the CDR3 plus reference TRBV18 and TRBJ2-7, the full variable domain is NAGVMQNPRHLVRRRGQEARLRCSPMKGHSHVYWYRQLPEEGLKFMVYLQKENIIDESGMPKERFSAEFPKEGPSILRIQQVVRGDSAAYFCASSPGGYEQYFGPGTRLTVT.

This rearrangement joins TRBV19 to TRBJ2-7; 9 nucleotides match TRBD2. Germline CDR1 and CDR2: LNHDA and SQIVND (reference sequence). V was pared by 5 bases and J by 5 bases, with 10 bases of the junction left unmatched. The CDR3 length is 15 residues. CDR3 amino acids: CASSPETSGVDEQYF. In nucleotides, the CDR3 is TGTGCCAGTAGTCCAGAGACTAGCGGCGTCGACGAGCAGTACTTC.

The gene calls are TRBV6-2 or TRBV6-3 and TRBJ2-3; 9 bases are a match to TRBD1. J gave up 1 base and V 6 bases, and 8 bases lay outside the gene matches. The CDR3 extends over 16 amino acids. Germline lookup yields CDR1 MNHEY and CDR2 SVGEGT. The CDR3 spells CASSPQGARGTDTQYF. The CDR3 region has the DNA TGTGCCAGCAGCCCACAGGGGGCGCGGGGCACAGATACGCAGTATTTT.

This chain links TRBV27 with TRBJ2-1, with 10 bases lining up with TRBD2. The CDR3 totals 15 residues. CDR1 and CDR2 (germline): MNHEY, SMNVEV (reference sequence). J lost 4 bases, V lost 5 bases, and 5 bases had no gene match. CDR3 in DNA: TGTGCCAGCAGTAAAAGGACTAGCGGATACAATGAGCAGTTCTTC. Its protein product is CASSKRTSGYNEQFF.

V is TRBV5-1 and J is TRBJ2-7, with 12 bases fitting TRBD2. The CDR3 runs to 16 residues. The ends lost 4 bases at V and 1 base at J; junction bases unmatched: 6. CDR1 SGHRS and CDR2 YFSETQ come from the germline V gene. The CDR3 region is CASSPTSGSLSYEQYF. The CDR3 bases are TGCGCCAGCAGCCCGACTAGCGGGAGTCTGTCCTACGAGCAGTACTTC. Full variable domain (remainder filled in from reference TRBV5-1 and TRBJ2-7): KAGVTQTPRYLIKTRGQQVTLSCSPISGHRSVSWYQQTPGQGLQFLFEYFSETQRNKGNFPGRFSGRQFSNSRSEMNVSTLELGDSALYLCASSPTSGSLSYEQYFGPGTRLTVT.

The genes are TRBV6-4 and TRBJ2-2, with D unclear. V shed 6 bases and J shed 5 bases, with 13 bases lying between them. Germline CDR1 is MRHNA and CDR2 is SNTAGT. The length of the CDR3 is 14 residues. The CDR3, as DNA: TGTGCCAGCAGCACCACCGTTAGTACCGGGGAGCTGTTTTTT. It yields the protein CASSTTVSTGELFF.

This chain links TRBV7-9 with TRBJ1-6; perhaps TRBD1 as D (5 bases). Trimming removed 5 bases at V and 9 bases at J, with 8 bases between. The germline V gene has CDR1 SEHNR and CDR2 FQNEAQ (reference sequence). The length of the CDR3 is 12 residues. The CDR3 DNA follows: TGTGCCAGCAGCAAGGGACTTTCACCCCTCCACTTT. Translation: CASSKGLSPLHF.

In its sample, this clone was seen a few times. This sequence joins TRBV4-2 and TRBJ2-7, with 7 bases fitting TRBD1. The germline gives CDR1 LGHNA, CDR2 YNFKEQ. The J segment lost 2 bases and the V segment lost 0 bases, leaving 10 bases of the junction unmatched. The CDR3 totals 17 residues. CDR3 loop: CASSQDLGWQGAYEQYF. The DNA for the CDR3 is TGTGCCAGCAGCCAAGATCTTGGTTGGCAGGGGGCCTACGAGCAGTACTTC.